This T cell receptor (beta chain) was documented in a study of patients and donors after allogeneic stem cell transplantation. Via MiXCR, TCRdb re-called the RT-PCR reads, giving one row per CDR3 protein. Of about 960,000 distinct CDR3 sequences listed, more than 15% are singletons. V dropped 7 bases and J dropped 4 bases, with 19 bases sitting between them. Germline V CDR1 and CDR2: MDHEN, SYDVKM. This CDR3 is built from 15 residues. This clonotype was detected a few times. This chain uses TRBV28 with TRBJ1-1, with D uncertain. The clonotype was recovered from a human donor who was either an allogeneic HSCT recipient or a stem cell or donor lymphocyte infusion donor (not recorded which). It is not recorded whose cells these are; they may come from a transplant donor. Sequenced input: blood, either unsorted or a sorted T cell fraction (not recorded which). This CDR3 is CASNPGDRGSTEAFF. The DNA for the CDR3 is TGTGCCAGCAACCCCGGGGATCGGGGTAGCACTGAAGCTTTCTTT.